This TCR beta chain was recorded in a study of post-analysis software for immune sequencing data. About the research overall: Courses of disease covered relapsing-remitting, secondary progressive and progressive-relapsing multiple sclerosis. Study outcomes and limitations: Significantly decreased normalized Chao1 diversity was recorded for multiple sclerosis patients relative to controls. Roughly five TRBV segments were significantly more frequent in patients than in controls. TRBV5-6, TRBV5-1 and TRBV20-1 were among these segments.

This clonotype was picked up many times. Antigen specificity is unknown. The V gene end was trimmed by 6 bases and the J gene end by 4 bases; junction bases not matched to a gene: 2. Looked up from germline, CDR1 is DFQATT and CDR2 is SNEGSKA (reference sequence). The CDR3 contains 12 residues. Carried by the TCR beta cDNA libraries were unique molecular identifiers. TCRdb re-called the PCR reads with MiXCR, one entry per CDR3 protein. Of some 240,000 distinct CDR3 sequences listed, less than 40% are singletons. Sequenced: blood. This clonotype was sampled from a girl aged 5-17 years with multiple sclerosis. The J gene is TRBJ2-5, the V gene TRBV20-1; 10 bases match TRBD2. This chain's CDR3 is CSARLAGETQYF. CDR3 bases: TGCAGTGCGAGACTAGCGGGAGAGACCCAGTACTTC.